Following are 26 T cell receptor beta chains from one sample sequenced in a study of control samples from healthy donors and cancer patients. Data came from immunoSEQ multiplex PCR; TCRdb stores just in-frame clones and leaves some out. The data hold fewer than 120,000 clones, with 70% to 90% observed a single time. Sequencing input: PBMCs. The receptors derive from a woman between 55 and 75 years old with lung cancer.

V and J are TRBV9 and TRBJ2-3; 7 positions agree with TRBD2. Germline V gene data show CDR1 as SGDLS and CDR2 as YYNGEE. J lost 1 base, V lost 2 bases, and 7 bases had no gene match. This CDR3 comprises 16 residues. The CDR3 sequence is CASSVGGLTGTDTQYF. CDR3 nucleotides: TGTGCCAGCAGCGTGGGGGGACTAACGGGCACAGATACGCAGTATTTT.

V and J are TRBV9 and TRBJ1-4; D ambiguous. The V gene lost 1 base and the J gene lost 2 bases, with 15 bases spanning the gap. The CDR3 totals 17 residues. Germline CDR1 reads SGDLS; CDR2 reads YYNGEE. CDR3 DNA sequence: TGTGCCAGCAGCGTAAGTAAGGGAACCCCTACTAATGAAAAACTGTTTTTT. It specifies CASSVSKGTPTNEKLFF. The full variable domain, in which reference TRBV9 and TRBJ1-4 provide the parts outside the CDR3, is DSGVTQTPKHLITATGQRVTLRCSPRSGDLSVYWYQQSLDQGLQFLIQYYNGEERAKGNILERFSAQQFPDLHSELNLSSLELGDSALYFCASSVSKGTPTNEKLFFGSGTQLSVL.

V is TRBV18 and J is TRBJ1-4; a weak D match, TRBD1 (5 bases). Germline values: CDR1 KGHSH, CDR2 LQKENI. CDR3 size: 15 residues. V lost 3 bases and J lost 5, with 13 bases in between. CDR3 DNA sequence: TGTGCCAGCTCACCGGGCTGGGCAGGGAATGAAAAACTGTTTTTT. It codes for CASSPGWAGNEKLFF.

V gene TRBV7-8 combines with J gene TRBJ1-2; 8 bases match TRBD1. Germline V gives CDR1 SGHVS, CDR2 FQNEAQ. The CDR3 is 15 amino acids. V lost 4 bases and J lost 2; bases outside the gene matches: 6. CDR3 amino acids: CASSSRTGRNYGYTF. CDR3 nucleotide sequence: TGTGCCAGCAGCTCTCGGACAGGGAGGAACTATGGCTACACCTTC.

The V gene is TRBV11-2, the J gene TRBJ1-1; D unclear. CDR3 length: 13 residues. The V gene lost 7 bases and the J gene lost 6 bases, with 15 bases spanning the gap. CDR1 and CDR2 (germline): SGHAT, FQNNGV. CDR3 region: CASNPGGSPEAFF. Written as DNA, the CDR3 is TGTGCCAGCAACCCAGGAGGGTCCCCTGAAGCTTTCTTT.

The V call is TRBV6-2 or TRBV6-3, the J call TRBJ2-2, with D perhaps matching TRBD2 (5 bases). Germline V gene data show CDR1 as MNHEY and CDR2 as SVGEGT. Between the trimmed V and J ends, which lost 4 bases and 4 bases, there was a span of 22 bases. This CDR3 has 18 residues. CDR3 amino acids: CASSSPDWLAALTGELFF. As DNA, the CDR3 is TGTGCCAGCAGTTCCCCTGACTGGCTAGCCGCCCTCACCGGGGAGCTGTTTTTT.

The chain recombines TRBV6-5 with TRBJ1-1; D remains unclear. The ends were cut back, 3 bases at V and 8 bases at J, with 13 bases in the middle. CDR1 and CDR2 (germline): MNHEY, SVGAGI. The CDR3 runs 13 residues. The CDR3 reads CASSYRQDFEAFF. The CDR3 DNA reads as TGTGCCAGCAGTTATAGGCAGGACTTCGAAGCTTTCTTT.

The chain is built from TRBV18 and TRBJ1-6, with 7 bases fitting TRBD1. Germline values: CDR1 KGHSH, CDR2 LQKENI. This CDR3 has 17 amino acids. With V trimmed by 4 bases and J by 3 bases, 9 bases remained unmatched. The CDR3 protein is CASSLSLDRFYNSPLHF. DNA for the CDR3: TGTGCCAGCTCACTATCCTTGGACAGGTTCTATAATTCACCCCTCCACTTT.

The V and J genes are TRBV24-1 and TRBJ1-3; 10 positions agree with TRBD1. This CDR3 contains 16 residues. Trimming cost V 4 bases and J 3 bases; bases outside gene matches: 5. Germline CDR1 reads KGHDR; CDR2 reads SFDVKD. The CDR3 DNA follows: TGTGCCACCAGTGACCCGGGACAGGGGTTTGGAAACACCATATATTTT. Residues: CATSDPGQGFGNTIYF.

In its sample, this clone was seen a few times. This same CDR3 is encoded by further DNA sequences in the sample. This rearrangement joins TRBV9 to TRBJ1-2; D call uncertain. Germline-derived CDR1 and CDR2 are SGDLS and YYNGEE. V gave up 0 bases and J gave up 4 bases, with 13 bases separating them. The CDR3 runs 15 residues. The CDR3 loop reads CASSVAPGLTYGYTF. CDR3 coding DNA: TGTGCCAGCAGCGTAGCCCCGGGTCTCACCTATGGCTACACCTTC.

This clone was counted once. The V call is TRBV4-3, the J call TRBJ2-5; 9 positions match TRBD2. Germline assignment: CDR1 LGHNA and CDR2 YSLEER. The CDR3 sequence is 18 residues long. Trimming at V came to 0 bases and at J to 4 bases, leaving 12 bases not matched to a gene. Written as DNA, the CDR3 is TGCGCCAGCAGCCAAGATAGTGGCCGGAAGCGGGGGGTAGAGACCCAGTACTTC. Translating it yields CASSQDSGRKRGVETQYF.

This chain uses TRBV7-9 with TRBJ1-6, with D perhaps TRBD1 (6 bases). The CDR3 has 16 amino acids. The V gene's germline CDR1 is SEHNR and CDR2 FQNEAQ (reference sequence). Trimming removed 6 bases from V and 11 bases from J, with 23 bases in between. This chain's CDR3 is CASRVDSTSLSAPLHF. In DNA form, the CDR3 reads TGTGCCAGCAGGGTGGACAGCACCTCCCTCTCCGCACCCCTCCACTTT.

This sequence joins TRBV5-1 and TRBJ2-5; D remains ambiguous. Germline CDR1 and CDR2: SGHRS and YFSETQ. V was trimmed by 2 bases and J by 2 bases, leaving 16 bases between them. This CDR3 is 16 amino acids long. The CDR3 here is CASSFGTGFGQETQYF. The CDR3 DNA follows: TGCGCCAGCAGCTTTGGAACTGGATTTGGGCAAGAGACCCAGTACTTC.

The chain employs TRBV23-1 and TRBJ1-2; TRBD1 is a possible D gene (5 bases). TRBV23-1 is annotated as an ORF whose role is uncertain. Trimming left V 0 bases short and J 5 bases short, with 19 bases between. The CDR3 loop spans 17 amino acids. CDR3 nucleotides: TGCGCCAGCAGTCAATCGATCTGGGCAGGGTCCAAGTATGGCTACACCTTC. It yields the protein CASSQSIWAGSKYGYTF.

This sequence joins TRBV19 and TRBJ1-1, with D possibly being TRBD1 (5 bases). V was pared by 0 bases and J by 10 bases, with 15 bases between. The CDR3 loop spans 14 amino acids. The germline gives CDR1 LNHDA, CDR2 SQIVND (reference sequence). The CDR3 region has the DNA TGTGCCAGTAGTATAGAGCCAGGGCGATTTGGAGCTTTCTTT. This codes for CASSIEPGRFGAFF.

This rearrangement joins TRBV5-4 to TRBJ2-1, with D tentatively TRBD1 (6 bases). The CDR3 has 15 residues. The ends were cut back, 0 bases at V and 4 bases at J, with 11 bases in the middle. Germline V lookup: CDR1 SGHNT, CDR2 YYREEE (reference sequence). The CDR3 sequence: CASSLGQGRYNEQFF. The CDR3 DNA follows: TGTGCCAGCAGCTTGGGCCAGGGGCGATACAATGAGCAGTTCTTC.

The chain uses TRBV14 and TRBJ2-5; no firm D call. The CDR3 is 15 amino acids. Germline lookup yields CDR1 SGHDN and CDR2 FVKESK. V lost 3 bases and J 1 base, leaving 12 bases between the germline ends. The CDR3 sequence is CASSHHGLRQETQYF. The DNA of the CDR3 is TGTGCCAGCAGCCACCACGGGCTCCGCCAAGAGACCCAGTACTTC. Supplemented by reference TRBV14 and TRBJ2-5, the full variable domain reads EAGVTQFPSHSVIEKGQTVTLRCDPISGHDNLYWYRRVMGKEIKFLLHFVKESKQDESGMPNNRFLAERTGGTYSTLKVQPAELEDSGVYFCASSHHGLRQETQYFGPGTRLLVL.

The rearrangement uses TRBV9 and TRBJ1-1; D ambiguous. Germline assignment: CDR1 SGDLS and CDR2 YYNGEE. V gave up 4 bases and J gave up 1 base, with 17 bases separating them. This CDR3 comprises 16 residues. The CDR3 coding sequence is TGTGCCAGCAGCTGGGCCGGGGAGCTCCAGAACACTGAAGCTTTCTTT. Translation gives CASSWAGELQNTEAFF.

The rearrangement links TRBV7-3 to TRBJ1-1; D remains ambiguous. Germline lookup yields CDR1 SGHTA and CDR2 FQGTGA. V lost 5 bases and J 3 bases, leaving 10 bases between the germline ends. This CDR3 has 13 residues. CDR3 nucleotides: TGTGCCAGCAGCCCCCAGGCGGACACTGAAGCTTTCTTT. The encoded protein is CASSPQADTEAFF.

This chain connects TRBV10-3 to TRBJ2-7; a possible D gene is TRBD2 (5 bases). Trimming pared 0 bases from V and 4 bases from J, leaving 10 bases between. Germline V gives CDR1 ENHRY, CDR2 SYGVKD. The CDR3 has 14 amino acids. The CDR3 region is CAISESTGSYEQYF. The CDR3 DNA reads TGTGCCATCAGTGAGTCGACGGGATCTTACGAGCAGTACTTC.

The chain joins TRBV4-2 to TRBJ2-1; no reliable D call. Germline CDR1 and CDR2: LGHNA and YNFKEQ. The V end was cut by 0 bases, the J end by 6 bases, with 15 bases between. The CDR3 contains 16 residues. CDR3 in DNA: TGTGCCAGCAGCCAAGAAATAGCTTCCCCGCTCAATGAGCAGTTCTTC. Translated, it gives CASSQEIASPLNEQFF.

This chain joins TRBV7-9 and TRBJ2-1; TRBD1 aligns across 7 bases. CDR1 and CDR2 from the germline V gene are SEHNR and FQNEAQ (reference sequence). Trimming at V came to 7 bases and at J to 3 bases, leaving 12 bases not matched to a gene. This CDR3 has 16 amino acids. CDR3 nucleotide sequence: TGTGCCAGCACCCTAACAGGGGATCGAATCTACAATGAGCAGTTCTTC. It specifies CASTLTGDRIYNEQFF.

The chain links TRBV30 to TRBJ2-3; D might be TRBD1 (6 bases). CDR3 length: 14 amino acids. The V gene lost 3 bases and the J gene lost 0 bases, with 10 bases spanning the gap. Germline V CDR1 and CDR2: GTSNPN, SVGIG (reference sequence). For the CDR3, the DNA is TGTGCCTGGAGCAGGGGCGGAAGCACAGATACGCAGTATTTT. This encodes CAWSRGGSTDTQYF.

CDR3 sequence (DNA): TGTGCCAGCGGGACGGGGCTAGAGGGCACTGAAGCTTTCTTT. Encoded protein: CASGTGLEGTEAFF. This sequence joins TRBV7-9 and TRBJ1-1, with D tentatively TRBD1 (5 bases). This CDR3 has 14 amino acids. Germline V gene data show CDR1 as SEHNR and CDR2 as FQNEAQ (reference sequence). V was shortened by 8 bases and J by 4 bases, with 17 bases between the two germline ends. Looking up the rest from reference TRBV7-9 and TRBJ1-1 gives the full variable domain: DTGVSQNPRHKITKRGQNVTFRCDPISEHNRLYWYRQTLGQGPEFLTYFQNEAQLEKSRLLSDRFSAERPKGSFSTLEIQRTEQGDSAMYLCASGTGLEGTEAFFGQGTRLTVV.

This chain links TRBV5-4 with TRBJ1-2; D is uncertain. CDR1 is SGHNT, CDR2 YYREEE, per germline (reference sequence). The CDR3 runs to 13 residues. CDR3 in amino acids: CLFKNSRDYGYTF. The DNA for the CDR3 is TGTCTATTCAAAAACTCCCGGGACTATGGCTACACCTTC.

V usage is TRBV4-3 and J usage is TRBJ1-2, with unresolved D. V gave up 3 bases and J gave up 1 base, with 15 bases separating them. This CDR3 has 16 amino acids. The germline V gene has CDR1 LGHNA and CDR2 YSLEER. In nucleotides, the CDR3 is TGCGCCAGCAGCCAGTACATGCTCCTTGGTAACTATGGCTACACCTTC. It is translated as CASSQYMLLGNYGYTF.